The 2 T cell receptor beta chains presented below share a single source sample, sequenced in a study of blood T cell repertoires in COVID-19. Using immunoSEQ multiplex PCR, the repertoire was profiled, and TCRdb retains in-frame clones only, with some absent. The data contain about 130,000 clones, around nine tenths of them singletons. What was sequenced was peripheral blood. These TCRs come from a woman aged 70 to 79 with COVID-19, enrolled during active disease.

This clone has a single count. CDR3 in DNA: TGCGCCAGCAGCGGACAGGGTAGCAAAAACATTCAGTACTTC. It encodes CASSGQGSKNIQYF. V usage is TRBV5-1 and J usage is TRBJ2-4; 8 nucleotides align to TRBD1. Losses at the gene ends were 4 bases for V and 3 bases for J; bases not matched to a gene: 3. Looked up from germline, CDR1 is SGHRS and CDR2 is YFSETQ. The CDR3 contains 14 residues. Full variable domain (outside the CDR3, taken from reference TRBV5-1 and TRBJ2-4): KAGVTQTPRYLIKTRGQQVTLSCSPISGHRSVSWYQQTPGQGLQFLFEYFSETQRNKGNFPGRFSGRQFSNSRSEMNVSTLELGDSALYLCASSGQGSKNIQYFGAGTRLSVL.

The chain carries TRBV5-1 and TRBJ2-5; the match to TRBD1 covers 9 bases. Germline-derived CDR1 and CDR2 are SGHRS and YFSETQ. V lost 4 bases, J lost 4 bases, and 5 bases stayed unmatched. This CDR3 comprises 14 residues. CDR3 DNA sequence: TGCGCCAGCAGCGTCGACAGGGGGGGAGAGACCCAGTACTTC. This translates into CASSVDRGGETQYF. The full variable domain, its missing parts supplied by reference TRBV5-1 and TRBJ2-5, is KAGVTQTPRYLIKTRGQQVTLSCSPISGHRSVSWYQQTPGQGLQFLFEYFSETQRNKGNFPGRFSGRQFSNSRSEMNVSTLELGDSALYLCASSVDRGGETQYFGPGTRLLVL.